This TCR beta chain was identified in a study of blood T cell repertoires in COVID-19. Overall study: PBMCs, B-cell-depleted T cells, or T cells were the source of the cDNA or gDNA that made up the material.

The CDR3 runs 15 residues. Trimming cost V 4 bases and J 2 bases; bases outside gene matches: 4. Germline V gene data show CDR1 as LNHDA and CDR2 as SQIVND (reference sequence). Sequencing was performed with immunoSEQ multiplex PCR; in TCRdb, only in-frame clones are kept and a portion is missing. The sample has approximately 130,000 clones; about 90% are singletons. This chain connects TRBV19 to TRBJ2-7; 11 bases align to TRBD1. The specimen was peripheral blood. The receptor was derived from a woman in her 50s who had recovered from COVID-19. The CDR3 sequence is CASSRDRGKAYEQYF. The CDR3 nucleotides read TGTGCCAGTAGTAGGGACAGGGGGAAAGCCTACGAGCAGTACTTC.